The rows below give T cell receptor beta chains drawn from one sample of a study of cytomegalovirus exposure and HLA in healthy donors. Profiling relied on immunoSEQ multiplex PCR, and the TCRdb table lists in-frame clones only, not all of them. The sample yields roughly 120,000 clones, around four fifths seen once. Sequencing was performed on PBMCs. These receptors came from a woman between 40 and 55 years old in good health and CMV-seropositive. Each CDR3 is given with its conserved first and last residue. The D gene is left open where the match is weak. Expanded clones get a size class; other rows say once, few or many, or leave the size out.

V,D,size,J,DNA,CDR3
TRBV5-5,NA,NA,TRBJ2-3,TGTGCCAGCAGCCCCCTATCCACAGATACGCAGTATTTT,CASSPLSTDTQYF
TRBV14,TRBD2,NA,TRBJ2-1,TGTGCCAGCAGCCAAGATCTTATTAGCGGGAGGGGTGAGCAGTTCTTC,CASSQDLISGRGEQFF
TRBV4-3,TRBD2,NA,TRBJ2-2,TGCGCCAGCAGCCCAGAGACTAGCGGGTCGTCGAACACCGGGGAGCTGTTTTTT,CASSPETSGSSNTGELFF
TRBV4-1,TRBD1,NA,TRBJ2-7,TGCGCCAGCAGTCTCACGGGACAGGGCTCCTACGAGCAGTACTTC,CASSLTGQGSYEQYF
TRBV2,NA,NA,TRBJ1-2,TGTGCCAGCAGTGACTCCGGCTATGGCTACACCTTC,CASSDSGYGYTF
TRBV7-9,NA,once,TRBJ1-2,TGTGCCAGCAGTCTAGGGGAACCGAGGGGAGGCTATGGCTACACCTTC,CASSLGEPRGGYGYTF
TRBV18,TRBD1,NA,TRBJ2-7,TGTGCCAGCTCACCCCCGGGACAGGGACCCGAGCAGTACTTC,CASSPPGQGPEQYF
TRBV5-1,NA,NA,TRBJ1-1,TGCGCCAGCAGCGGTGGACACTCCAACCCCACTGAAGCTTTCTTT,CASSGGHSNPTEAFF
TRBV29-1,NA,once,TRBJ1-1,TGCAGCGTTGGGGTCAGTGGGAGAACTGAAGCTTTCTTT,CSVGVSGRTEAFF
TRBV9,NA,NA,TRBJ2-6,TGTGCCAGCAGCGTACCCCAAGGGGCGCGTGGGGCCAACGTCCTGACTTTC,CASSVPQGARGANVLTF
TRBV28,NA,NA,TRBJ2-2,TGTGCCAGCAGTTCCCAGGGGCTTCCCGGAAACGGGGAGCTGTTTTTT,CASSSQGLPGNGELFF
TRBV7-6,NA,medium-sized,TRBJ2-1,TGTGCCAGCAGCCTAGATCTAAGCTCCTACAATGAGCAGTTCTTC,CASSLDLSSYNEQFF
TRBV12-5,TRBD2,NA,TRBJ2-7,TGTGCTAGTGGTTTGGAAAGACTCGGACTAGCGGGAGGTGGCGAGCAGTACTTC,CASGLERLGLAGGGEQYF
TRBV30,NA,NA,TRBJ1-5,TGTGCCTGGAACATAGAGAGGTCCTCGGCCCAGCATTTT,CAWNIERSSAQHF
TRBV21-1,NA,NA,TRBJ2-4,TGTGCCAGCAGCAAACTCCGGGTGGGGACTCTGGCCAAAAACATTCAGTACTTC,CASSKLRVGTLAKNIQYF
TRBV5-8,NA,NA,TRBJ2-2,TGTGCCAGCAGCTTGGGCAGGGTGTTCACCGGGGAGCTGTTTTTT,CASSLGRVFTGELFF
TRBV19,TRBD1,NA,TRBJ1-1,TGTGCCAGTAGTCCCCGACAGGGATTCACTGAAGCTTTCTTT,CASSPRQGFTEAFF
TRBV30,NA,NA,TRBJ1-2,TGTGCCTGGAGTGCCCCCGACAGCAACTATGGCTACACCTTC,CAWSAPDSNYGYTF
TRBV19,NA,NA,TRBJ2-7,TGTGCCAGTAGTCAGCCAGGAGGGGCGTCCTACGAGCAGTACTTC,CASSQPGGASYEQYF
TRBV7-3,NA,NA,TRBJ1-1,TGTGCCAGCAGCTTATCGGGGAACACTGAAGCTTTCTTT,CASSLSGNTEAFF
TRBV28,TRBD1,NA,TRBJ2-7,TGTGCCAGCAGTAGGGGGACAGGGGACGTTAACGAGCAGTACTTC,CASSRGTGDVNEQYF
TRBV28,TRBD1,NA,TRBJ1-4,TGTGCCAGCAGTTCAGCTTTCCTCCGGGACAGTAATGAAAAACTGTTTTTT,CASSSAFLRDSNEKLFF
TRBV27,TRBD1,NA,TRBJ2-5,TGTGCCAGCAGTCCAGGACAGGGCTGGGCAGAGACCCAGTACTTC,CASSPGQGWAETQYF
TRBV23-1,NA,once,TRBJ2-7,TGCGCCAGCAGTCAATCGGAGGGTCGGTCCCAGCAGTACTTC,CASSQSEGRSQQYF
TRBV7-9,NA,few,TRBJ1-2,TGTGCCAGCAGCTTACTACAGGGTAATGGCTACACCTTC,CASSLLQGNGYTF
TRBV18,NA,NA,TRBJ1-5,TGTGCCAGCTCACCAACGGGGGGCAATCAGCCCCAGCATTTT,CASSPTGGNQPQHF
TRBV6-5,TRBD1,NA,TRBJ2-7,TGTGCCAGCAGTTCCGGGACAGGGATCTACGAGCAGTACTTC,CASSSGTGIYEQYF
TRBV5-4,TRBD1,NA,TRBJ1-5,TGTGCCAGCAGCCAAGAATCGAAGGGGGCTGGGCAGCCCCAGCATTTT,CASSQESKGAGQPQHF
TRBV4-3,NA,NA,TRBJ2-3,TGCGCCAGCACCCGCGGGGACAGCCCCACAGATACGCAGTATTTT,CASTRGDSPTDTQYF
TRBV9,NA,NA,TRBJ2-7,TGTGCCAGCAGCCCGAGGACAGAAACTTACGAGCAGTACTTC,CASSPRTETYEQYF
TRBV18,TRBD1,few,TRBJ1-4,TGTGCCAGCTCACCATCTCGACAGGGGAATGAAAAACTGTTTTTT,CASSPSRQGNEKLFF
TRBV6-6,NA,NA,TRBJ1-2,TGTGCCAGCAGTTACTCGACAGGACGGGACTATGGCTACACCTTC,CASSYSTGRDYGYTF
TRBV2,TRBD1,few,TRBJ1-2,TGTGCCAGCAGTCGGACAGGGCGGAGTGGCTACACCTTC,CASSRTGRSGYTF
TRBV7-2,TRBD2,NA,TRBJ2-7,TGTGCCAGCAGCTACGGACTAGCCTACGAGCAGTACTTC,CASSYGLAYEQYF
TRBV10-3,NA,NA,TRBJ1-2,TGTGCCATCAGTGTTGCGGCAGGGGTAGCTAACTATGGCTACACCTTC,CAISVAAGVANYGYTF
TRBV15,TRBD1,NA,TRBJ1-5,TGTGCCACCAGGAAAGGGACAGGCGGGAATCAGCCCCAGCATTTT,CATRKGTGGNQPQHF
TRBV28,NA,NA,TRBJ1-5,TGTGCCAGCACGTTTTGGGCTCAGCCCCAGCATTTT,CASTFWAQPQHF
TRBV27,NA,many,TRBJ1-2,TGTGCCAGCAGTTCAGGGTCCGACTATGGCTACACCTTC,CASSSGSDYGYTF
TRBV19,TRBD1,few,TRBJ2-7,TGTGCCAGTAGTGTCAGAGGGGGCCAGCACGAGCAGTACTTC,CASSVRGGQHEQYF
TRBV7-2,NA,NA,TRBJ1-4,TGTGCCAGCAGCTTAGATCCGGAGGGAACTAATGAAAAACTGTTTTTT,CASSLDPEGTNEKLFF
TRBV28,TRBD1,NA,TRBJ1-2,TGTGCCAGCAGGCCAACCGGGACAGGGTATGGCTACACCTTC,CASRPTGTGYGYTF
TRBV19,NA,NA,TRBJ2-5,TGTGCCAGTAGTATGTACAGGCAGTACCAAGAGACCCAGTACTTC,CASSMYRQYQETQYF
TRBV29-1,TRBD2,NA,TRBJ2-5,TGCAGCGTGGGGAGGGAAGCGCAAGAGACCCAGTACTTC,CSVGREAQETQYF
TRBV18,TRBD2,NA,TRBJ2-5,TGTGCCAGCTCCTGGACTAGCGGGAGAGAGACCCAGTACTTC,CASSWTSGRETQYF
TRBV30,NA,NA,TRBJ1-4,TGTGCCTGGACGAGGGCAGAAGAAAAACTGTTTTTT,CAWTRAEEKLFF
TRBV12-2,NA,once,TRBJ1-5,TGTGCAAGTCGCTTAGCGTTGGCAGGGGAAACCCAGCCCCAGCATTTT,CASRLALAGETQPQHF
TRBV16,NA,NA,TRBJ1-3,TGTGCCAGCGGACTTGGAAACACCATATATTTT,CASGLGNTIYF
TRBV19,TRBD1,NA,TRBJ1-2,TGTGCCAGTAGTCCGGACAGGGCAAATGGCTACACCTTC,CASSPDRANGYTF
TRBV7-2,NA,NA,TRBJ2-7,TGTGCCAGCAGCTCACTAGCCGCGTACTCCTACGAGCAGTACTTC,CASSSLAAYSYEQYF
TRBV28,TRBD1,NA,TRBJ2-7,TGTGCCAGTCAGTTTACAGGGGACTCCTACGAGCAGTACTTC,CASQFTGDSYEQYF
TRBV19,NA,NA,TRBJ2-2,TGTGCCAGTACCAGTAGACTAGTTGCCTCACTAGCTTACACCGGGGAGCTGTTTTTT,CASTSRLVASLAYTGELFF
TRBV11-3,NA,NA,TRBJ2-3,TGTGCCAGCAGCTTACTTCCAGATACGCAGTATTTT,CASSLLPDTQYF
TRBV19,NA,NA,TRBJ2-6,TGTGCCAGTAGTATACTCGCTGGGGCCAACGTCCTGACTTTC,CASSILAGANVLTF
TRBV30,TRBD1,NA,TRBJ1-6,TGTGCCTGGAGTGGGACAGGGAAGGCCTATAATTCACCCCTCCACTTT,CAWSGTGKAYNSPLHF